The rows below give T cell receptor beta chains drawn from one sample of a study of control samples from healthy donors and cancer patients. The assay was immunoSEQ multiplex PCR, and TCRdb's table has in-frame clones only and misses some. The sample gives 150,000 or so clones, just under 95% of which show up once; approximately 5.5% is in the top ten. Sequencing input: blood. The source is a man aged 35-49 years in good health. CDR3s include the opening cysteine and the closing phenylalanine or tryptophan. The D gene is left open where the match is weak. Some rows have no size entry. The others give once, few or many, or a class for an expanded clone.

D: NA
J: TRBJ1-5
size: NA
V: TRBV2
CDR3: CASGIDSNQPQHF
DNA: TGTGCCAGTGGGATAGATAGCAATCAGCCCCAGCATTTT

D: NA
J: TRBJ1-6
size: NA
V: TRBV4-1
CDR3: CASSQDGNSPLHF
DNA: TGCGCCAGCAGCCAAGATGGGAATTCACCCCTCCACTTT

D: NA
J: TRBJ2-1
size: NA
V: TRBV9
CDR3: CASSVGLNNEQFF
DNA: TGTGCCAGCAGCGTAGGACTAAACAATGAGCAGTTCTTC

D: TRBD2
J: TRBJ2-2
size: NA
V: TRBV19
CDR3: CASSIDTSGKTGELFF
DNA: TGTGCCAGTAGTATAGATACTAGCGGGAAAACCGGGGAGCTGTTTTTT

D: TRBD2
J: TRBJ2-3
size: NA
V: TRBV18
CDR3: CASSASGGPTDTQYF
DNA: TGTGCCAGCTCCGCCAGCGGGGGCCCCACAGATACGCAGTATTTT

D: NA
J: TRBJ1-2
size: NA
V: TRBV3-1/TRBV3-2
CDR3: CASSHTYGYTF
DNA: TGTGCCAGCAGCCACACCTATGGCTACACCTTC

D: TRBD1
J: TRBJ1-2
size: NA
V: TRBV9
CDR3: CASSDGTDTF
DNA: TGTGCCAGCAGCGACGGGACAGACACCTTC

D: NA
J: TRBJ2-7
size: NA
V: TRBV2
CDR3: CASSLAELSYEQYF
DNA: TGTGCCAGCAGTTTAGCGGAGCTCTCCTACGAGCAGTACTTC

D: TRBD1
J: TRBJ2-7
size: NA
V: TRBV28
CDR3: CASSFGQGGPYEQYF
DNA: TGTGCCAGCAGTTTTGGACAGGGCGGGCCCTACGAGCAGTACTTC

D: NA
J: TRBJ2-1
size: NA
V: TRBV5-1
CDR3: CASTSYPDRANEQFF
DNA: TGCGCCAGCACCAGCTACCCAGACAGAGCCAATGAGCAGTTCTTC

D: NA
J: TRBJ2-3
size: NA
V: TRBV5-4
CDR3: CASSLGERDTQYF
DNA: TGTGCCAGCAGCTTGGGTGAGCGAGATACGCAGTATTTT

D: TRBD1
J: TRBJ1-2
size: NA
V: TRBV19
CDR3: CASKRGTGGGYGYTF
DNA: TGTGCCAGTAAACGGGGGACAGGGGGAGGATATGGCTACACCTTC

D: NA
J: TRBJ1-2
size: NA
V: TRBV21-1
CDR3: CASSTQVGYTF
DNA: TGTGCCAGCAGCACTCAGGTTGGCTACACCTTC

D: TRBD1
J: TRBJ2-1
size: NA
V: TRBV30
CDR3: CAWSVGLTMGTGDYNEQFF
DNA: TGTGCCTGGAGTGTTGGACTTACCATGGGGACAGGCGACTACAATGAGCAGTTCTTC

D: NA
J: TRBJ1-6
size: NA
V: TRBV5-5
CDR3: CASSPKNQQASYNSPLHF
DNA: TGTGCCAGCAGCCCAAAGAATCAACAGGCGTCCTATAATTCACCCCTCCACTTT

D: TRBD1
J: TRBJ1-5
size: NA
V: TRBV28
CDR3: CASSFLTGDAGQPQHF
DNA: TGTGCCAGCAGTTTCCTTACAGGGGACGCAGGTCAGCCCCAGCATTTT

D: TRBD1
J: TRBJ1-1
size: NA
V: TRBV5-1
CDR3: CASSLGGAAMNTEAFF
DNA: TGCGCCAGCAGCTTAGGGGGCGCGGCAATGAACACTGAAGCTTTCTTT

D: NA
J: TRBJ2-7
size: NA
V: TRBV20-1
CDR3: CSAGQGDEQYF
DNA: TGCAGTGCTGGTCAGGGCGACGAGCAGTACTTC

D: TRBD1
J: TRBJ1-2
size: NA
V: TRBV27
CDR3: CASSLGTGYGYTF
DNA: TGTGCCAGCAGTTTAGGGACAGGGTATGGCTACACCTTC

D: NA
J: TRBJ1-2
size: NA
V: TRBV4-3
CDR3: CASSQGGASGYTF
DNA: TGCGCCAGCAGCCAAGGGGGAGCGAGTGGCTACACCTTC

D: TRBD1
J: TRBJ1-2
size: NA
V: TRBV18
CDR3: CASSTWTGTNYGYTF
DNA: TGTGCCAGCTCAACTTGGACAGGGACGAACTATGGCTACACCTTC

D: TRBD2
J: TRBJ2-3
size: NA
V: TRBV2
CDR3: CASSEASGGSTDTQYF
DNA: TGTGCCAGCAGTGAAGCGAGCGGGGGCAGCACAGATACGCAGTATTTT

D: NA
J: TRBJ1-2
size: NA
V: TRBV24-1
CDR3: CATSDQAGDYGYTF
DNA: TGTGCCACCAGTGATCAAGCAGGGGACTATGGCTACACCTTC

D: TRBD1
J: TRBJ2-2
size: NA
V: TRBV7-2
CDR3: CASSPQGQGAGELFF
DNA: TGTGCCAGCAGCCCACAGGGACAGGGGGCCGGGGAGCTGTTTTTT

D: NA
J: TRBJ1-5
size: NA
V: TRBV6-2/TRBV6-3
CDR3: CASSYSRGSWGNQPQHF
DNA: TGTGCCAGCAGTTACTCCAGGGGCTCATGGGGCAATCAGCCCCAGCATTTT

D: TRBD2
J: TRBJ2-5
size: NA
V: TRBV18
CDR3: CASSTLGTSGGTYQETQYF
DNA: TGTGCCAGCTCTACCCTCGGGACTAGCGGGGGGACTTACCAAGAGACCCAGTACTTC

D: TRBD2
J: TRBJ2-1
size: NA
V: TRBV5-6
CDR3: CASSLLRSGLAGGGVEQFF
DNA: TGTGCCAGCAGCTTGCTACGCTCGGGACTAGCGGGGGGAGGGGTTGAGCAGTTCTTC

D: TRBD1
J: TRBJ1-6
size: NA
V: TRBV11-2
CDR3: CASSRTGERPYNSPLHF
DNA: TGTGCCAGCAGCCGGACAGGTGAAAGACCCTATAATTCACCCCTCCACTTT

D: TRBD1
J: TRBJ2-7
size: once
V: TRBV5-1
CDR3: CASSLGGGQGGEQYF
DNA: TGCGCCAGCAGCTTGGGGGGGGGACAGGGCGGCGAGCAGTACTTC

D: NA
J: TRBJ1-6
size: NA
V: TRBV4-3
CDR3: CASSQVVRYPLHF
DNA: TGCGCCAGCAGCCAAGTCGTCCGCTATCCCCTCCACTTT

D: NA
J: TRBJ1-4
size: NA
V: TRBV6-1
CDR3: CASSEREYEKLFF
DNA: TGTGCCAGCAGTGAACGGGAGTATGAAAAACTGTTTTTT

D: NA
J: TRBJ1-1
size: NA
V: TRBV27
CDR3: CASSLSWAMTTEAFF
DNA: TGTGCCAGCAGTTTATCCTGGGCGATGACCACTGAAGCTTTCTTT

D: NA
J: TRBJ1-2
size: NA
V: TRBV21-1
CDR3: CASSKVGTGGCPYYGYTF
DNA: TGTGCCAGCAGCAAAGTCGGCACAGGGGGCTGTCCCTACTATGGCTACACCTTC

D: TRBD1
J: TRBJ2-1
size: NA
V: TRBV11-2
CDR3: CASSSSPDRGHEQFF
DNA: TGTGCCAGCAGCTCTAGCCCGGACAGGGGGCATGAGCAGTTCTTC

D: NA
J: TRBJ1-3
size: NA
V: TRBV18
CDR3: CASSPQGSGNTIYF
DNA: TGTGCCAGCTCGCCCCAGGGGTCTGGAAACACCATATATTTT

D: NA
J: TRBJ2-2
size: NA
V: TRBV5-1
CDR3: CASSPGAITGELFF
DNA: TGCGCCAGCAGTCCAGGGGCCATCACCGGGGAGCTGTTTTTT

D: NA
J: TRBJ1-5
size: NA
V: TRBV5-1
CDR3: CASSLDGGRNQPQHF
DNA: TGCGCCAGCAGCTTGGACGGGGGGAGGAATCAGCCCCAGCATTTT

D: NA
J: TRBJ2-5
size: NA
V: TRBV30
CDR3: CAWTTGTPKETQYF
DNA: TGTGCCTGGACAACCGGGACTCCAAAAGAGACCCAGTACTTC

D: NA
J: TRBJ2-7
size: NA
V: TRBV21-1
CDR3: CASSTNVKGSSYEQYF
DNA: TGTGCCAGCAGCACCAATGTCAAGGGGAGCTCCTACGAGCAGTACTTC

D: NA
J: TRBJ1-6
size: NA
V: TRBV4-1
CDR3: CASELEASYNSPLHF
DNA: TGCGCCAGCGAACTGGAGGCCTCCTATAATTCACCCCTCCACTTT

D: TRBD2
J: TRBJ2-2
size: NA
V: TRBV15
CDR3: CATSREGGGAGNTGELFF
DNA: TGTGCCACCAGCAGAGAAGGCGGGGGGGCCGGGAACACCGGGGAGCTGTTTTTT

D: NA
J: TRBJ1-1
size: NA
V: TRBV9
CDR3: CASSDQAGDMNTEAFF
DNA: TGTGCCAGCAGCGACCAAGCGGGGGACATGAACACTGAAGCTTTCTTT

D: NA
J: TRBJ1-3
size: NA
V: TRBV6-5
CDR3: CASSPLGAGNTIYF
DNA: TGTGCCAGCAGCCCCCTTGGGGCTGGAAACACCATATATTTT

D: NA
J: TRBJ2-1
size: NA
V: TRBV5-1
CDR3: CASRAGPSVDEQFF
DNA: TGCGCCAGCAGGGCGGGCCCAAGTGTTGATGAGCAGTTCTTC

D: NA
J: TRBJ1-5
size: NA
V: TRBV18
CDR3: CASSPSETAGTSNQPQHF
DNA: TGTGCCAGCTCACCATCGGAGACGGCAGGGACGTCGAATCAGCCCCAGCATTTT

D: NA
J: TRBJ2-7
size: few
V: TRBV6-4
CDR3: CASRKVVTRLYEQYF
DNA: TGTGCCAGCAGGAAAGTAGTTACCCGGTTGTACGAGCAGTACTTC

D: NA
J: TRBJ2-7
size: NA
V: TRBV4-1
CDR3: CASSTITPYEQYF
DNA: TGCGCCAGCAGCACTATTACCCCCTACGAGCAGTACTTC

D: NA
J: TRBJ2-7
size: NA
V: TRBV5-1
CDR3: CASAGAEYEQYF
DNA: TGCGCCAGCGCCGGGGCAGAATACGAGCAGTACTTC

D: TRBD1
J: TRBJ1-2
size: NA
V: TRBV6-6
CDR3: CASTTGQGNGYTF
DNA: TGTGCCAGCACCACGGGACAGGGGAATGGCTACACCTTC

D: NA
J: TRBJ1-5
size: NA
V: TRBV6-2/TRBV6-3
CDR3: CASSYSPSQPQHF
DNA: TGTGCCAGCAGTTACTCCCCTTCTCAGCCCCAGCATTTT

D: NA
J: TRBJ1-2
size: NA
V: TRBV7-9
CDR3: CASTLANYGYTF
DNA: TGTGCCAGCACCCTAGCTAACTATGGCTACACCTTC

D: TRBD1
J: TRBJ1-2
size: once
V: TRBV27
CDR3: CASSFGPTGGSYGYTF
DNA: TGTGCCAGCAGTTTCGGGCCGACAGGGGGGTCCTATGGCTACACCTTC

D: NA
J: TRBJ1-3
size: NA
V: TRBV19
CDR3: CASRYTGDSGNTIYF
DNA: TGTGCCAGTAGATACACAGGAGACTCTGGAAACACCATATATTTT